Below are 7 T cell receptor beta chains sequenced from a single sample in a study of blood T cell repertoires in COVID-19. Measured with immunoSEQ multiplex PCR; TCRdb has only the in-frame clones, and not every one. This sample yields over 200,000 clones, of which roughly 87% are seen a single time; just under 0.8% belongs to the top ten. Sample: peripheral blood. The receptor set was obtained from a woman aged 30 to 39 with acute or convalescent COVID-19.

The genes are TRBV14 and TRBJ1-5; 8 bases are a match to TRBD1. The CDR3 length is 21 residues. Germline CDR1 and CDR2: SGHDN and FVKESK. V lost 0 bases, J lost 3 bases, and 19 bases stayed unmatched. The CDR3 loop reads CASSQDLFRLYRTGPNQPQHF. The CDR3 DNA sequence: TGTGCCAGCAGCCAAGACTTATTTCGTCTCTACCGGACAGGGCCCAATCAGCCCCAGCATTTT.

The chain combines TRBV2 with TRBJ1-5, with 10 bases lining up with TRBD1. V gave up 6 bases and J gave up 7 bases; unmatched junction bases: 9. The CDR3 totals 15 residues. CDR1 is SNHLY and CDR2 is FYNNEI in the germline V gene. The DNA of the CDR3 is TGTGCCAGCAGGGCAATCGGGACAGGGGTCCAGCCCCAGCATTTT. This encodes CASRAIGTGVQPQHF.

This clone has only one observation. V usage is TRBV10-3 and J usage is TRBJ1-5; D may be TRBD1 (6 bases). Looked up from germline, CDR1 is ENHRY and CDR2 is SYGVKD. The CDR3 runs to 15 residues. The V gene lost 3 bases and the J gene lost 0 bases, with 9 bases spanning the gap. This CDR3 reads CAISEGQNSNQPQHF. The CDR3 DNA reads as TGTGCCATCAGTGAAGGACAGAATAGCAATCAGCCCCAGCATTTT.

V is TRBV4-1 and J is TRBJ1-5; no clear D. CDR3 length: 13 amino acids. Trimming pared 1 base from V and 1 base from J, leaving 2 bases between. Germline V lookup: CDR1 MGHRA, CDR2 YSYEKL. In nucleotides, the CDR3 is TGCGCCAGCAGCCAAGTAAGCAATCAGCCCCAGCATTTT. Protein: CASSQVSNQPQHF.

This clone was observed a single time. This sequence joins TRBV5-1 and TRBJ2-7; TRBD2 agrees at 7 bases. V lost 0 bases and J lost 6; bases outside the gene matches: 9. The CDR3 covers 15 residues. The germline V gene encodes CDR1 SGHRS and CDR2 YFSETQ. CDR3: CASSLAPAGDSEQYF. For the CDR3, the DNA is TGCGCCAGCAGCTTGGCTCCGGCGGGAGATTCCGAGCAGTACTTC.

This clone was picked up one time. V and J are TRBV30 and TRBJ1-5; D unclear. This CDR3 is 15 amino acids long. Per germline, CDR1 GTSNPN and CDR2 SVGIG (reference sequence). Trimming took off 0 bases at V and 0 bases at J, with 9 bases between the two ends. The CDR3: CAWSVGLNSNQPQHF. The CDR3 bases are TGTGCCTGGAGTGTGGGCTTGAATAGCAATCAGCCCCAGCATTTT.

CDR3 residues: CASSSRQEGYEQYF. The CDR3 DNA reads as TGTGCCAGCAGCTCCCGACAGGAAGGGTACGAGCAGTACTTC. The V and J genes are TRBV7-6 and TRBJ2-7; D is perhaps TRBD1 (6 bases). This CDR3 is built from 14 residues. From germline, CDR1 is SGHVS and CDR2 FNYEAQ. Trimming cost V 4 bases and J 4 bases, with 14 bases left between them.